This T cell receptor (beta chain) was captured in a study of CD8 T cells in ankylosing spondylitis. A quantitative 5'-RACE method, one with molecular barcodes, was used to make TCR beta libraries. TCRdb re-called the 5' RACE reads with MiXCR, one entry per CDR3 protein. The repertoire holds around 130,000 distinct CDR3 sequences, approximately 17% seen once, with approximately 30% in the top ten. General study findings and limits: One TCR beta motif, made up of eight or nine highly homologous variants, appeared characteristic of ankylosing spondylitis blood.

Trimming pared 1 base from V and 0 bases from J, leaving 8 bases between. Germline assignment: CDR1 SGHRS and CDR2 YFSETQ. CDR3 size: 15 residues. Of note for this clonotype: Antigen: not known.

The V gene is TRBV5-1, the J gene TRBJ2-1; D call uncertain. This clonotype originated in a male donor with ankylosing spondylitis. Sequenced: blood, either unsorted or a sorted T cell fraction (not recorded which). CDR3 DNA sequence: TGCGCCAGCAGCTTGCAGGAACCCTCCTACAATGAGCAGTTCTTC. Its translation is CASSLQEPSYNEQFF.